Listed below are T cell receptor beta chains from one sample, sequenced in a study of T cells after yellow fever vaccination. Each CDR3 protein gets one entry after TCRdb re-called the 5' RACE reads with MiXCR. The table has over 65,000 distinct CDR3 sequences, about 14% seen once. This specimen was CD8+ T cells not binding an NS4B(214-222) dextramer, sorted from PBMCs, taken about 20 days after the first yellow fever vaccination. The receptor source for this set is a man aged 18 to 30 who received the YFV17D yellow fever vaccine. CDR3s include the opening cysteine and the closing phenylalanine or tryptophan. A D gene is named only where the DNA matches it firmly. Size tells how often a clone was seen (once, few, many) or the class of an expanded clone, and some rows leave it out.

d_gene	v_gene	j_gene	abundance	CDR3aa	CDR3nt
-	TRBV28	TRBJ2-1	few	CASSFLGLHEQFF	TGTGCCAGCAGTTTCTTGGGTTTGCATGAGCAGTTCTTC
TRBD1	TRBV28	TRBJ1-6	few	CASSLGQFSLPLHF	TGTGCCAGCAGCCTGGGACAGTTTTCTTTACCCCTCCACTTT
-	TRBV12-3/TRBV12-4	TRBJ2-1	-	CASSLDFRLSSYNEQFF	TGTGCCAGCAGTTTGGATTTTCGGCTCAGCTCCTACAATGAGCAGTTCTTC
TRBD1	TRBV11-2	TRBJ2-3	-	CASSRDRVRLF	TGTGCCAGCAGCAGAGACAGGGTCAGGCTCTTT
TRBD1	TRBV9	TRBJ2-1	-	CASSVYPDRGEQFF	TGTGCCAGCAGCGTATACCCAGACAGGGGTGAGCAGTTCTTC
-	TRBV7-2	TRBJ2-5	-	CASSRDQETQYF	TGTGCCAGCAGCCGGGATCAAGAGACCCAGTACTTC
-	TRBV29-1	TRBJ2-5	-	CSVEPLDSQETQYF	TGCAGCGTTGAGCCTTTAGACAGCCAAGAGACCCAGTACTTC
-	TRBV6-5	TRBJ2-1	-	CASSYFGTINEQFF	TGTGCCAGCAGTTACTTCGGGACCATAAATGAGCAGTTCTTC
-	TRBV4-1	TRBJ1-5	-	CASSTSWGPANQPQHF	TGCGCCAGCAGCACCAGCTGGGGCCCGGCCAATCAGCCCCAGCATTTT
-	TRBV24-1	TRBJ1-1	-	CATRTDTEAFF	TGTGCCACCAGAACAGACACTGAAGCTTTCTTT
TRBD1	TRBV7-7	TRBJ2-1	-	CASSPRRTGNYNEQFF	TGTGCCAGCAGCCCCCGTCGGACAGGCAACTACAATGAGCAGTTCTTC
-	TRBV7-9	TRBJ2-2	few	CASRFPPGELFF	TGTGCCAGCAGATTCCCCCCCGGGGAGCTGTTTTTT
-	TRBV3-1	TRBJ1-5	-	CASSQVDAGQPQHF	TGTGCCAGCAGCCAAGTCGATGCGGGTCAGCCCCAGCATTTT
-	TRBV11-1	TRBJ2-1	-	CASSSPHEPSYNEQFF	TGTGCCAGCAGCTCGCCTCATGAACCTTCCTACAATGAGCAGTTCTTC
TRBD1	TRBV5-1	TRBJ1-2	-	CASSRTGVNYGYTF	TGCGCCAGCAGCCGAACAGGGGTTAACTATGGCTACACCTTC
TRBD2	TRBV11-2	TRBJ2-2	-	CASSLTSASGELFF	TGTGCCAGCAGCCTGACTAGCGCGAGCGGGGAGCTGTTTTTT
TRBD1	TRBV27	TRBJ2-7	-	CASSVKTGGYEQYF	TGTGCCAGCAGTGTCAAGACAGGGGGCTACGAGCAGTACTTC
TRBD1	TRBV5-1	TRBJ2-1	few	CASSLPPGQGYNEQFF	TGCGCCAGCAGCTTGCCCCCGGGACAGGGGTACAATGAGCAGTTCTTC
TRBD1	TRBV7-9	TRBJ2-7	few	CASSQMQGQAIYEQYF	TGTGCCAGCAGCCAAATGCAAGGACAGGCTATCTACGAGCAGTACTTC
-	TRBV4-3	TRBJ2-1	-	CASSPRFFSSYNEQFF	TGCGCCAGCAGCCCGAGATTCTTCAGCTCCTACAATGAGCAGTTCTTC
-	TRBV5-6	TRBJ2-1	-	CASSLSRPFYNEQFF	TGTGCCAGCAGCTTATCCAGGCCCTTTTACAATGAGCAGTTCTTC
TRBD2	TRBV5-4	TRBJ2-1	-	CASSGGPSGANEQFF	TGTGCCAGCAGCGGGGGGCCTAGCGGGGCCAATGAGCAGTTCTTC
TRBD2	TRBV28	TRBJ2-5	-	CASSPGTRISETQYF	TGTGCCAGCAGTCCCGGGACTAGGATTAGTGAGACCCAGTACTTC
-	TRBV19	TRBJ2-3	few	CASSMAIDTQYF	TGTGCCAGTAGTATGGCTATAGATACGCAGTATTTT
TRBD2	TRBV24-1	TRBJ2-2	few	CATSERTSGSTGELFF	TGTGCCACCAGTGAGAGGACTAGCGGGAGTACCGGGGAGCTGTTTTTT
-	TRBV19	TRBJ1-1	-	CASLFGTEAFF	TGTGCCAGCCTATTCGGGACTGAAGCTTTCTTT
TRBD2	TRBV4-3	TRBJ2-4	many	CASSPELPGLGFAKNIQYF	TGCGCCAGCAGCCCTGAACTCCCGGGACTAGGGTTTGCCAAAAACATTCAGTACTTC
-	TRBV9	TRBJ2-4	-	CASSPRGVGGKNIQYF	TGTGCCAGCAGCCCCCGTGGCGTGGGGGGCAAAAACATTCAGTACTTC
-	TRBV6-1	TRBJ2-6	-	CASTTDGYGSGANVLTF	TGTGCCAGCACCACAGACGGGTATGGCTCTGGGGCCAACGTCCTGACTTTC
-	TRBV4-3	TRBJ2-7	-	CASSQRGGATYEQYF	TGCGCCAGCAGCCAGAGAGGAGGGGCCACCTACGAGCAGTACTTC
-	TRBV7-6	TRBJ2-7	few	CASSPDRISYEQYF	TGTGCCAGCAGCCCGGACAGAATCTCCTACGAGCAGTACTTC
TRBD1	TRBV19	TRBJ1-2	few	CASSRTETGFVLDGYTF	TGTGCCAGTAGCCGAACCGAGACAGGGTTTGTGTTAGATGGCTACACCTTC
TRBD2	TRBV5-6	TRBJ2-1	many	CASSGGGLPNEQFF	TGTGCCAGCAGCGGGGGGGGACTTCCCAATGAGCAGTTCTTC
TRBD2	TRBV30	TRBJ2-3	-	CAWSSGGVFTDTQYF	TGTGCCTGGAGTTCTGGGGGGGTGTTCACAGATACGCAGTATTTT
-	TRBV4-1	TRBJ2-5	-	CASSRSQGQGPETQYF	TGCGCCAGCAGCCGATCTCAGGGGCAGGGACCAGAGACCCAGTACTTC
-	TRBV6-5	TRBJ2-2	-	CASSYGGNTGELFF	TGTGCCAGCAGTTACGGGGGGAACACCGGGGAGCTGTTTTTT
-	TRBV9	TRBJ2-3	few	CASSVGASGTDTQYF	TGTGCCAGCAGCGTAGGGGCTAGCGGCACAGATACGCAGTATTTT
-	TRBV4-1	TRBJ1-4	few	CASSMTEATNEKLFF	TGCGCCAGCAGCATGACTGAGGCGACTAATGAAAAACTGTTTTTT
-	TRBV9	TRBJ2-3	many	CASSVGGTDTQYF	TGTGCCAGCAGCGTAGGGGGCACAGATACGCAGTATTTT
TRBD1	TRBV29-1	TRBJ2-2	few	CSVTGVLATGELFF	TGCAGCGTTACAGGGGTGTTAGCCACCGGGGAGCTGTTTTTT